This T cell receptor beta chain is drawn from a study of blood T cell repertoires in COVID-19. Germline trimming cut 4 bases from V and 7 bases from J; bases unmatched to any gene: 5. The CDR3 consists of 13 residues. Germline V gives CDR1 GTSNPN, CDR2 SVGIG (reference sequence). Original analysis: The authors estimated nucleated cell counts from reference gene primer amplification. Method: immunoSEQ multiplex PCR; TCRdb's copy keeps in-frame clones and lacks some. D and trimming come from the DNA, and the V and J calls and clone size come from that table. The repertoire holds more than 140,000 clones, 75% to 85% seen once, with 6.5% to 9% in the top ten.

Sequencing was performed on peripheral blood. The rearrangement uses TRBV30 and TRBJ2-1; TRBD2 agrees at 9 bases. The clonotype originates from a woman in her forties or fifties in a cohort sampled during active or convalescent COVID-19. The CDR3 loop is CAWNSGGGNEQFF. The DNA of the CDR3 is TGTGCCTGGAATAGCGGGGGCGGGAATGAGCAGTTCTTC.